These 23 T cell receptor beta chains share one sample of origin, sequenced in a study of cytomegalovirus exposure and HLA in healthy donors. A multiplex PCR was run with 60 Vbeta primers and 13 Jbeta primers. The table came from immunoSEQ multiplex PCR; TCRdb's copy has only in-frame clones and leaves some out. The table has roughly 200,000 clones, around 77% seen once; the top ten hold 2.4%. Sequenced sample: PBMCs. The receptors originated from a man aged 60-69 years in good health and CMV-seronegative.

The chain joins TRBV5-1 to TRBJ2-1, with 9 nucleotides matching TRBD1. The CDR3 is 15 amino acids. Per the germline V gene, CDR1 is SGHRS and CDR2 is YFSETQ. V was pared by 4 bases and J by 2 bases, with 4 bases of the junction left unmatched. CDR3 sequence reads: CASSAGQGTYNEQFF. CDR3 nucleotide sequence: TGCGCCAGCAGCGCGGGACAGGGAACCTACAATGAGCAGTTCTTC.

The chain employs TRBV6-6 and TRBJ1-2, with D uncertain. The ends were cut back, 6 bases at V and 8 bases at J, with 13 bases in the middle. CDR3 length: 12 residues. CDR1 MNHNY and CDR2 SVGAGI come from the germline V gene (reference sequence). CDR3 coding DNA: TGTGCCAGCAGACTGCCAGAGGGAGGCTACACCTTC. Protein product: CASRLPEGGYTF.

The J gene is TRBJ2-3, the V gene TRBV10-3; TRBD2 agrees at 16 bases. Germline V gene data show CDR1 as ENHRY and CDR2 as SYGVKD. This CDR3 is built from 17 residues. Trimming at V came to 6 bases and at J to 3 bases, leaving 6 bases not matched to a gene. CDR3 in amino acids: CAIRGTSGGAETDTQYF. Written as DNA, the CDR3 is TGTGCCATCAGAGGGACTAGCGGGGGGGCCGAGACAGATACGCAGTATTTT.

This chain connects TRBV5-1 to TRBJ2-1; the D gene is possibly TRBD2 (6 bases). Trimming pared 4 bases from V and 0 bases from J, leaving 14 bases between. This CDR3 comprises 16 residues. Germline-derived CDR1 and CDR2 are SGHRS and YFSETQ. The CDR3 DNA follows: TGCGCCAGCAGCCCGGTTAGCGGCCGCTCCTACAATGAGCAGTTCTTC. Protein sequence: CASSPVSGRSYNEQFF.

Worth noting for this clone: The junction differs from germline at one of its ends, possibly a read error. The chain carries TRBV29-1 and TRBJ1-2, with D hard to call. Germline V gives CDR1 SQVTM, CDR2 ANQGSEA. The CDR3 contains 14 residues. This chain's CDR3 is CSVDEEPPRNGYPF. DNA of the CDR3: TGCAGCGTTGATGAGGAACCCCCGCGAAATGGCTACCCCTTC.

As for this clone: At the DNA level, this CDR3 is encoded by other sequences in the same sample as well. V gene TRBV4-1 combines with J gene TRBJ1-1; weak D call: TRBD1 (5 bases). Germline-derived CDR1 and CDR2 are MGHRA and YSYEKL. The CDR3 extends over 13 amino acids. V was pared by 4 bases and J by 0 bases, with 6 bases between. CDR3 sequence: CASSLTVNTEAFF. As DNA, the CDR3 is TGCGCCAGCAGCCTGACAGTGAACACTGAAGCTTTCTTT.

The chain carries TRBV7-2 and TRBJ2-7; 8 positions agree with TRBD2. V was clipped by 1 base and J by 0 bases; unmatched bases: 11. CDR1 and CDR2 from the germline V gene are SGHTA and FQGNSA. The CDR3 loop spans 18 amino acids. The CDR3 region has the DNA TGTGCCAGCAGCTTAGGTAGTTGGGCTAGCGGGTTCTCCTACGAGCAGTACTTC. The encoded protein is CASSLGSWASGFSYEQYF.

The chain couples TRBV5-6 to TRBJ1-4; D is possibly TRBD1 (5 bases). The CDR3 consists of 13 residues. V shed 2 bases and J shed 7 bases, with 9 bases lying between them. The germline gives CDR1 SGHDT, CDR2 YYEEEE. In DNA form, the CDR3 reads TGTGCCAGCAGCTTAGGGGTGGGTGAAAAACTGTTTTTT. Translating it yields CASSLGVGEKLFF. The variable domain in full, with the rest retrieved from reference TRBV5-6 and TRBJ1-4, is DAGVTQSPTHLIKTRGQQVTLRCSPKSGHDTVSWYQQALGQGPQFIFQYYEEEERQRGNFPDRFSGHQFPNYSSELNVNALLLGDSALYLCASSLGVGEKLFFGSGTQLSVL.

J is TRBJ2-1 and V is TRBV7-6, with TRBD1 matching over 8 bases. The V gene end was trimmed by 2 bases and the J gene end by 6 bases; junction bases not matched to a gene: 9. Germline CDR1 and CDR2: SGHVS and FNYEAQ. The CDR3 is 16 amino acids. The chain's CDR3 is CASSLLTGVVGNEQFF. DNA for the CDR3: TGTGCCAGCAGCTTACTGACAGGGGTGGTAGGCAATGAGCAGTTCTTC.

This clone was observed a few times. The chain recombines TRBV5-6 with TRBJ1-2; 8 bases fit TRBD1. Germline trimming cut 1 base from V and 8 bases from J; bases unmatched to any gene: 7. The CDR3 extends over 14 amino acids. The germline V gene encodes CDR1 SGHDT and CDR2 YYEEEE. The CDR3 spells CASSLSGQGAGYTF. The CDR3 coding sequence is TGTGCCAGCAGCTTGAGCGGACAGGGTGCGGGCTACACCTTC.

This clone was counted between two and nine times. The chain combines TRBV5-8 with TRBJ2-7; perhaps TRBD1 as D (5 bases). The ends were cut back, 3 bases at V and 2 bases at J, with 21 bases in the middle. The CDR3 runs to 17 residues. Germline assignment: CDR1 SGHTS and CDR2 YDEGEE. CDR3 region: CASSSLSHGHRPYEQYF. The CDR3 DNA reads TGTGCCAGCAGCTCCCTCTCTCACGGACATCGGCCCTACGAGCAGTACTTC.

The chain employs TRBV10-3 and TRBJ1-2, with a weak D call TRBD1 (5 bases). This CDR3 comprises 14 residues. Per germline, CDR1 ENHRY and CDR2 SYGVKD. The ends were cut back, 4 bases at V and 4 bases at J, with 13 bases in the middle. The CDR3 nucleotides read TGTGCCATCAGTGGATTTCAGGGAACCTATGGCTACACCTTC. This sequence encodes CAISGFQGTYGYTF.

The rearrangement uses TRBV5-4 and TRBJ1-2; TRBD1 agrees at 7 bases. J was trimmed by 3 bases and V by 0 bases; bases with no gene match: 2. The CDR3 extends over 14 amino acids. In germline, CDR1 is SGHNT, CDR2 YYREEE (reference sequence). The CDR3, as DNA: TGTGCCAGCAGCTTGGGAGACAGGGACTATGGCTACACCTTC. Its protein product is CASSLGDRDYGYTF.

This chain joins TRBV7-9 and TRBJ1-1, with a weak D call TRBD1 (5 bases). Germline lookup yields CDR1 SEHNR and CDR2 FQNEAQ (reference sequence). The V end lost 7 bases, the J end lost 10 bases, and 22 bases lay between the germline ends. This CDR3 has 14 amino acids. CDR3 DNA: TGTGCCAGCACCCCCCCGGGGTACCCCGGGGGAGCTTTCTTT. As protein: CASTPPGYPGGAFF.

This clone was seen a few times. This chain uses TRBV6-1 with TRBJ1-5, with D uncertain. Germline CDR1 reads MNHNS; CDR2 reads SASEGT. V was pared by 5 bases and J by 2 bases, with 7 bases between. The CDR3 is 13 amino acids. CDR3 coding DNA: TGTGCCAGCAGTAGCAACCGCAATCAGCCCCAGCATTTT. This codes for CASSSNRNQPQHF.

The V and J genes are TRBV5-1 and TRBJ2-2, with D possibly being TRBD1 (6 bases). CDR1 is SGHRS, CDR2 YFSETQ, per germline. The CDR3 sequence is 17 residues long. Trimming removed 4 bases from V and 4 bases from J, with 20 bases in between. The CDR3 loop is CASSLAPGARGTGELFF. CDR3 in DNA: TGCGCCAGCAGCCTCGCTCCAGGGGCGAGGGGCACCGGGGAGCTGTTTTTT.

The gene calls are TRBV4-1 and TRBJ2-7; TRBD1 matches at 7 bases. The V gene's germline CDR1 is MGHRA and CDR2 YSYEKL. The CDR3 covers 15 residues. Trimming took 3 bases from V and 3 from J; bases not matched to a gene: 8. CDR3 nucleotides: TGCGCCAGCAGCCAGGGAGCGGCAGGGGGCTACGAGCAGTACTTC. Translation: CASSQGAAGGYEQYF.

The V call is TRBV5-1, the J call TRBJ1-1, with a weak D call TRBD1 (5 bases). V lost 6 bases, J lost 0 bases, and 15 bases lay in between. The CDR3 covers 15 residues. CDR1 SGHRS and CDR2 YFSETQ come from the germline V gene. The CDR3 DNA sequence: TGCGCCAGCAAAAGACAGCTCAACTTGAACACTGAAGCTTTCTTT. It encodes CASKRQLNLNTEAFF.

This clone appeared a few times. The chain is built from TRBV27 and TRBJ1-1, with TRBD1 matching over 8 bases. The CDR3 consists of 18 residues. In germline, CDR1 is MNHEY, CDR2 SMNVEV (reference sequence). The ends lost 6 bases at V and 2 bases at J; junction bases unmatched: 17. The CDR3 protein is CASSRSGQGVLSNTEAFF. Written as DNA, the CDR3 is TGTGCCAGCAGCCGAAGTGGACAGGGAGTTCTCAGTAACACTGAAGCTTTCTTT.

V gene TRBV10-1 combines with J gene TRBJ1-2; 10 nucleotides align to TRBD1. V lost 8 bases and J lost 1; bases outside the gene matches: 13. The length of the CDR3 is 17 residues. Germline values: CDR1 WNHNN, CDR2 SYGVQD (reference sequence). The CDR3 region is CASPGSGQGPFNYGYTF. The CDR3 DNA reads TGCGCCAGCCCCGGGTCGGGACAGGGGCCCTTTAACTATGGCTACACCTTC.

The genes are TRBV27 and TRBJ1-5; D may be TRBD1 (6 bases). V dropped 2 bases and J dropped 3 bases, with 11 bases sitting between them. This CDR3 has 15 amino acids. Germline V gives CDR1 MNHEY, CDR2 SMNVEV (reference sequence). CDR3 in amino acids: CASSLIWTDNQPQHF. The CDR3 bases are TGTGCCAGCAGTTTAATCTGGACAGACAATCAGCCCCAGCATTTT.

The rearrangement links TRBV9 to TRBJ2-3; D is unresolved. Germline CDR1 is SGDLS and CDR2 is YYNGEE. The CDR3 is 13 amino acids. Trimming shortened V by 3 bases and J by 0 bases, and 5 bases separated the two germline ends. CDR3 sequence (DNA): TGTGCCAGCAGCGGGGCCAGCACAGATACGCAGTATTTT. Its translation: CASSGASTDTQYF.

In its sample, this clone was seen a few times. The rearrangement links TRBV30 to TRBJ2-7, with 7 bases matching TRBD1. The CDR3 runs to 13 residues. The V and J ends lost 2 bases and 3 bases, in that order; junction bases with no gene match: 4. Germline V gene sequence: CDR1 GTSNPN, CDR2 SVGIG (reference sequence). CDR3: CAWSTGTDYEQYF. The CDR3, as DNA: TGTGCCTGGAGTACCGGGACAGACTACGAGCAGTACTTC.